The clone carrying this TCR beta chain was counted a few times. This sample stems from a study of TIL therapy for anti-PD-1-resistant metastatic lung cancer. Overall study context: Patients then received nivolumab; progressors got lymphodepletion, TIL and IL-2.

The immunoSEQ assay was v3. The assay was immunoSEQ multiplex PCR, and TCRdb's table has in-frame clones only and misses some. Of 25,000 to 40,000 clones listed, 74% were seen once; the top ten hold 2.5% to 3%. The time point is: pre-treatment sample, taken before nivolumab and TIL therapy. Adults with stage 4 NSCLC were enrolled in a phase I trial. Looked up from germline, CDR1 is LNHDA and CDR2 is SQIVND (reference sequence). With 8 bases removed from V and 2 bases from J, the gap between germline ends came to 13 bases. This CDR3 is built from 13 residues. The chain carries TRBV19 and TRBJ2-7, with D tentatively TRBD2 (6 bases). Sequenced material: blood, taken at baseline. This TCR was sampled from a woman between 25 and 80 years old with non-small cell lung cancer. CDR3 bases: TGTGCCAGTTCCCGACCGGGGGCCTACGAGCAGTACTTC. It codes for CASSRPGAYEQYF.